Given below is one T cell receptor (beta chain) in context. The germline CDR1 and CDR2 sequences are SGHRS and YFSETQ. Trimming took 0 bases from V and 10 from J; bases not matched to a gene: 10. This CDR3 is built from 16 residues. It was with random hexamers that roughly 0.5 to 1 ug RNA was reverse transcribed. TCRdb used MiXCR to reprocess the immunoSEQ multiplex PCR reads, holding one entry per CDR3 protein. The table has roughly 75,000 distinct CDR3 sequences, 93% seen once. The data are from a study of CD8 T cells in Susac syndrome. The gene calls are TRBV5-1 and TRBJ2-1; 10 positions agree with TRBD2. This TCR was recovered from a human donor with Susac syndrome. Sample: CD4+ T cells from PBMCs. CDR3 nucleotides: TGCGCCAGCAGCTTGGCCTGGGTAGCGGGGGGTCGGGAGCAGTTCTTC. As protein: CASSLAWVAGGREQFF.